The 32 T cell receptor beta chains presented below share a single source sample, sequenced in a study of CD8 T cells in ankylosing spondylitis. The study, taken as a whole, reports: Made up of several highly homologous variants, a TCR beta motif appeared characteristic of ankylosing spondylitis blood.

Which antigens these TCRs recognize remains unknown. TCRdb recomputed calls from the 5' RACE reads with MiXCR, one row per CDR3 protein. The sample consists of roughly 440,000 distinct CDR3 sequences, roughly 15% of them appearing once. Input material: blood, either unsorted or a sorted T cell fraction (not recorded which). Receptor source: a male donor with ankylosing spondylitis.

V and J are TRBV27 and TRBJ1-2, with 7 nucleotides matching TRBD1. The CDR3 length is 15 residues. Germline V gene sequence: CDR1 MNHEY, CDR2 SMNVEV (reference sequence). Trimming took 6 bases from V and 7 from J; bases not matched to a gene: 14. The chain's CDR3 is CASRKTGTELGGYTF. CDR3 coding DNA: TGTGCCAGCAGAAAAACCGGGACAGAGCTTGGTGGCTACACCTTC.

This clonotype was picked up many times. V gene TRBV20-1 combines with J gene TRBJ2-3, with 9 bases that match TRBD2. The J segment lost 1 base and the V segment lost 3 bases, leaving 2 bases of the junction unmatched. The germline V gene encodes CDR1 DFQATT and CDR2 SNEGSKA (reference sequence). This CDR3 contains 14 residues. CDR3 bases: TGCAGTGCTAGGACTAGCGGACGCACAGATACGCAGTATTTT. The encoded protein is CSARTSGRTDTQYF.

As regards this clonotype: A read error may produce the germline difference seen at one junction end. This chain uses TRBV5-1 with TRBJ1-1; no definite D call. The germline V gene has CDR1 SGHRS and CDR2 YFSETQ. This CDR3 is 14 amino acids long. In DNA form, the CDR3 reads TGCGCCATCAGCGAGACATCCCGGGTCACTGAAGCTTTCTTT. Protein product: CAISETSRVTEAFF. The full variable domain, its missing parts supplied by reference TRBV5-1 and TRBJ1-1, is KAGVTQTPRYLIKTRGQQVTLSCSPISGHRSVSWYQQTPGQGLQFLFEYFSETQRNKGNFPGRFSGRQFSNSRSEMNVSTLELGDSALYLCAISETSRVTEAFFGQGTRLTVV.

This clonotype came up a few times. CDR3 residues: CSAFSGSSYNEQFF. The CDR3 region has the DNA TGCAGTGCTTTTAGCGGGAGCTCCTACAATGAGCAGTTCTTC. The rearrangement uses TRBV20-1 and TRBJ2-1; 9 bases fit TRBD2. From germline, CDR1 is DFQATT and CDR2 SNEGSKA (reference sequence). This CDR3 is 14 amino acids long. V lost 5 bases to trimming and J lost 0 bases; unmatched junction nucleotides: 2.

This clonotype appeared a few times. The chain uses TRBV6-2 or TRBV6-3 and TRBJ2-1; no clear D. The CDR3 has 14 residues. Trimming left V 6 bases short and J 2 bases short, with 11 bases between. Germline V gene data show CDR1 as MNHEY and CDR2 as SVGEGT. CDR3 nucleotides: TGTGCCAGCAGGGCAGCCGTCGCCTACAATGAGCAGTTCTTC. Protein: CASRAAVAYNEQFF.

This clonotype was seen a handful of times. The CDR3 is CASSSGAGGSQPQHF. DNA of the CDR3: TGTGCCAGCAGTTCCGGGGCAGGGGGCAGTCAGCCCCAGCATTTT. V usage is TRBV12-3 or TRBV12-4 and J usage is TRBJ1-5, with 8 bases fitting TRBD1. The CDR3 contains 15 residues. V gave up 4 bases and J gave up 6 bases; unmatched junction bases: 8.

CDR3 sequence: CASSQGPVGGGSNEQFF. In nucleotides, the CDR3 is TGCGCCAGCAGCCAAGGGCCCGTTGGGGGGGGCTCCAATGAGCAGTTCTTC. V is TRBV4-1 and J is TRBJ2-1, with a tentative D call TRBD2 (7 bases). The CDR3 runs to 17 residues. Trimming took off 1 base at V and 6 bases at J, with 19 bases between the two ends. Germline lookup yields CDR1 MGHRA and CDR2 YSYEKL.

The sample holds a few counts of this clonotype. CDR3 region: CASSLAGSLGDTQYF. For the CDR3, the DNA is TGCGCCAGCAGCTTGGCCGGGTCCTTGGGGGATACGCAGTATTTT. This chain connects TRBV5-1 to TRBJ2-3; D not resolved. This CDR3 comprises 15 residues. Germline lookup yields CDR1 SGHRS and CDR2 YFSETQ. V lost 0 bases and J lost 6, with 14 bases in between.

There are many counts of this clonotype. DNA for the CDR3: TGTGCCACCAGTGATTTGAAAGGGAAAGGGGCTTCTAGCACAGATACGCAGTATTTT. Its translation is CATSDLKGKGASSTDTQYF. The V call is TRBV24-1, the J call TRBJ2-3; D is perhaps TRBD1 (5 bases). This CDR3 is built from 19 residues. Germline values: CDR1 KGHDR, CDR2 SFDVKD. Trimming shortened V by 0 bases and J by 0 bases, and 18 bases separated the two germline ends.

This clonotype appeared a few times. V gene TRBV20-1 combines with J gene TRBJ2-3; TRBD2 matches 12 bases. Germline V gene sequence: CDR1 DFQATT, CDR2 SNEGSKA (reference sequence). The CDR3 is 17 amino acids. V shed 0 bases and J 8 bases; nucleotides not matched to a gene: 12. CDR3 sequence: CSARDPSGGASSATQYF. The CDR3 DNA reads as TGCAGTGCTAGAGATCCTAGCGGGGGGGCAAGTTCGGCTACGCAGTATTTT.

Here the CDR3 DNA reads TGTGCCAGCAGTTACTCCCCCCTCTGGGCTCGGAGCTCCTACGAGCAGTACTTC. Its protein is CASSYSPLWARSSYEQYF. V usage is TRBV6-2 or TRBV6-3 and J usage is TRBJ2-7; D is unresolved. Germline V CDR1 and CDR2: MNHEY, SVGEGT. The CDR3 sequence is 18 residues long. Trimming pared 0 bases from V and 0 bases from J, leaving 18 bases between.

There are a few counts of this clonotype. V gene TRBV12-3 or TRBV12-4 combines with J gene TRBJ1-1; D perhaps matches TRBD1 (5 bases). The CDR3 runs to 15 residues. V lost 5 bases to trimming and J lost 2 bases, with 15 bases between them. The CDR3, as DNA: TGTGCCAGCAGTCCCTTCGGCAGGGTAAACACTGAAGCTTTCTTT. Amino acid sequence: CASSPFGRVNTEAFF.

The V gene is TRBV20-1, the J gene TRBJ2-2; 12 bases agree with TRBD2. With V trimmed by 1 base and J by 5 bases, 5 bases remained unmatched. CDR3 length: 16 amino acids. From germline, CDR1 is DFQATT and CDR2 SNEGSKA (reference sequence). In nucleotides, the CDR3 is TGCAGTGCTAGAGGAGAGACTAGCGGGAGAACCGGGGAGCTGTTTTTT. It codes for CSARGETSGRTGELFF.

This chain links TRBV20-1 with TRBJ1-2; weak D call: TRBD1 (6 bases). The V gene lost 6 bases and the J gene lost 7 bases, with 18 bases spanning the gap. This CDR3 is built from 13 residues. CDR1 and CDR2 (germline): DFQATT, SNEGSKA (reference sequence). The CDR3 DNA sequence: TGCAGTGCAGCCCCGGCAGGGGTTGGTGGCTACACCTTC. This sequence encodes CSAAPAGVGGYTF.

V usage is TRBV3-1 and J usage is TRBJ1-1; TRBD1 agrees at 7 bases. The CDR3 is 17 residues long. Trimming cost V 3 bases and J 0 bases; bases outside gene matches: 10. The germline V gene has CDR1 LGHDT and CDR2 YNNKEL (reference sequence). The CDR3 sequence is CASSQALYTGVNTEAFF. Here the CDR3 DNA reads TGTGCCAGCAGCCAGGCCCTTTATACAGGGGTGAACACTGAAGCTTTCTTT. The complete variable domain, with remaining parts taken from reference TRBV3-1 and TRBJ1-1, reads DTAVSQTPKYLVTQMGNDKSIKCEQNLGHDTMYWYKQDSKKFLKIMFSYNNKELIINETVPNRFSPKSPDKAHLNLHINSLELGDSAVYFCASSQALYTGVNTEAFFGQGTRLTVV.

V usage is TRBV6-1 and J usage is TRBJ1-1, with D possibly matching TRBD1 (6 bases). This CDR3 has 13 amino acids. V was cut by 9 bases and J by 3 bases, with 14 bases left in between. Germline-derived CDR1 and CDR2 are MNHNS and SASEGT. The CDR3 protein is CASKTGIYTEAFF. The CDR3 nucleotides read TGTGCCAGTAAGACAGGAATTTACACTGAAGCTTTCTTT.

The J gene is TRBJ1-6, the V gene TRBV30; 7 bases agree with TRBD1. CDR1 and CDR2 (germline): GTSNPN, SVGIG (reference sequence). The CDR3 length is 15 residues. J was trimmed by 10 bases and V by 6 bases; bases with no gene match: 15. The CDR3 region has the DNA TGTGCCTGCCTCATACTACAGGGGTCGGTGTCACCCCTCCACTTT. Translating it yields CACLILQGSVSPLHF.

This clonotype has more than one count but fewer than ten. The CDR3 DNA follows: TGCAGTGCTAGTGGTGCCTCCTATAATTCACCCCTCCACTTT. This translates into CSASGASYNSPLHF. The V call is TRBV20-1, the J call TRBJ1-6; D is ambiguous. Trimming took 3 bases from V and 0 from J, leaving 6 bases between them. This CDR3 spans 14 amino acids. Germline V CDR1 and CDR2: DFQATT, SNEGSKA (reference sequence).

This rearrangement joins TRBV21-1 to TRBJ2-2; the DNA was not used to check the table's D call, TRBD1. TRBV21-1 is a pseudogene. CDR3 length equals 20 residues. CDR3 nucleotides: TGTGCCAGCAGCAAACCGTCGAGTTTAGGACAGGGGGCAGAAACCGGGGAGCTGTTTTTT. It yields the protein CASSKPSSLGQGAETGELFF.

A few counts support this clonotype. The V gene is TRBV28, the J gene TRBJ1-2; 9 bases match TRBD1. V lost 8 bases and J lost 3; bases outside the gene matches: 7. The CDR3 contains 14 residues. CDR1 and CDR2 from the germline V gene are MDHEN and SYDVKM. The CDR3 sequence: CASRGTGLYYGYTF. The CDR3 coding sequence is TGTGCCAGCCGCGGGACAGGGCTTTACTATGGCTACACCTTC.

The table lists this clonotype with many counts. V is TRBV12-3 or TRBV12-4 and J is TRBJ2-1; 8 nucleotides match TRBD1. V was clipped by 4 bases and J by 8 bases; unmatched bases: 4. The CDR3 runs 13 residues. CDR3 DNA: TGTGCCAGCAGTTCGTCAGGGGGCCATGAGCAGTTCTTC. It is translated as CASSSSGGHEQFF.

In its sample, this clonotype was seen many times. The chain combines TRBV7-2 with TRBJ1-1; D remains unclear. The germline V gene has CDR1 SGHTA and CDR2 FQGNSA. V shed 5 bases and J shed 14 bases, with 21 bases lying between them. The CDR3 extends over 13 amino acids. This CDR3 is CASSPGPILAPFF. CDR3 nucleotide sequence: TGTGCCAGCAGCCCAGGACCGATTCTCGCCCCATTCTTT.

This clonotype was detected a few times. The V call is TRBV20-1, the J call TRBJ2-5; TRBD2 matches at 8 bases. Germline lookup yields CDR1 DFQATT and CDR2 SNEGSKA (reference sequence). With V trimmed by 8 bases and J by 0 bases, 5 bases remained unmatched. The CDR3 is made up of 13 amino acids. Written as DNA, the CDR3 is TGCAGTTCGCGGGGGGCAAACCAAGAGACCCAGTACTTC. Protein: CSSRGANQETQYF.

This chain uses TRBV28 with TRBJ1-3; possibly TRBD1 for D (5 bases). Trimming took off 1 base at V and 3 bases at J, with 13 bases between the two ends. The CDR3 totals 16 residues. Germline CDR1 and CDR2: MDHEN and SYDVKM. DNA for the CDR3: TGTGCCAGCAGTTTATCGGGGGGTACAATTGGAAACACCATATATTTT. Translating gives CASSLSGGTIGNTIYF.

V usage is TRBV28 and J usage is TRBJ2-7, with a weak D call TRBD1 (6 bases). The germline CDR1 and CDR2 sequences are MDHEN and SYDVKM. The V end was cut by 6 bases, the J end by 3 bases, with 15 bases between. The CDR3 is 14 residues long. Here the CDR3 reads CASRPDGQLYEQYF. DNA of the CDR3: TGTGCCAGCAGGCCAGATGGACAGCTCTACGAGCAGTACTTC.

This clonotype has more than one count but fewer than ten. This chain links TRBV27 with TRBJ2-1; 7 bases line up with TRBD2. The CDR3 runs to 15 residues. Germline lookup yields CDR1 MNHEY and CDR2 SMNVEV (reference sequence). Trimming removed 3 bases from V and 7 bases from J; junction bases left unmatched: 9. CDR3 DNA sequence: TGTGCCAGCAGTTTTAGGGGAGGGAGTAGGAATGAGCAGTTCTTC. It translates to CASSFRGGSRNEQFF.

The chain is built from TRBV2 and TRBJ2-7; 10 bases are shared with TRBD1. The CDR3 loop spans 15 amino acids. Germline lookup yields CDR1 SNHLY and CDR2 FYNNEI. V was clipped by 7 bases and J by 5 bases; unmatched bases: 11. The CDR3, as DNA: TGTGCCAGCACGAGTGGGGACAGGGGAAAGAACGAGCAGTACTTC. Translation gives CASTSGDRGKNEQYF.

As DNA, the CDR3 is TGTGCCAGCTCACCCACGACTCTCCGATCCTACAATGAGCAGTTCTTC. Its protein product is CASSPTTLRSYNEQFF. V gene TRBV18 combines with J gene TRBJ2-1, with D hard to call. Germline V lookup: CDR1 KGHSH, CDR2 LQKENI. This CDR3 spans 16 amino acids. Trimming removed 3 bases from V and 1 base from J, with 13 bases in between.

The rearrangement links TRBV5-1 to TRBJ2-5; D is unresolved. Trimming pared 0 bases from V and 0 bases from J, leaving 9 bases between. Germline V gene data show CDR1 as SGHRS and CDR2 as YFSETQ. There are 15 residues in the CDR3. For the CDR3, the DNA is TGCGCCAGCAGCTTGGGTCCGGATAACCAAGAGACCCAGTACTTC. Its protein product is CASSLGPDNQETQYF.

This clonotype turned up a few times. The rearrangement uses TRBV20-1 and TRBJ2-1; TRBD2 agrees at 8 bases. CDR1 is DFQATT, CDR2 SNEGSKA, per germline (reference sequence). This CDR3 is built from 16 residues. With 0 bases clipped from V and 6 bases from J, the junction kept 10 bases outside the gene matches. The CDR3 coding sequence is TGCAGTGCTAGAGACCCCCGGACTAGCTCTTCCAATGAGCAGTTCTTC. It specifies CSARDPRTSSSNEQFF.

This clonotype was seen ten or more times. This sequence joins TRBV5-1 and TRBJ1-2; a possible D gene is TRBD1 (6 bases). The CDR3 extends over 14 amino acids. Germline loops: CDR1 SGHRS, CDR2 YFSETQ. V lost 0 bases and J lost 4, with 10 bases in between. In DNA form, the CDR3 reads TGCGCCAGCAGCTTGGAGGGGGGGCTCTATGGCTACACCTTC. Translated: CASSLEGGLYGYTF.

This chain uses TRBV7-2 with TRBJ2-1; D is possibly TRBD1 or TRBD2 (5 bases each). This CDR3 has 15 amino acids. V was pared by 5 bases and J by 4 bases, with 15 bases between. CDR1 is SGHTA, CDR2 FQGNSA, per germline. The CDR3, as DNA: TGTGCCAGCAGCAGGACCCGGGGCCCTTACAATGAGCAGTTCTTC. This translates into CASSRTRGPYNEQFF.